The present T cell receptor beta chain was sequenced within a study of technical replicates of blood from a handful of donors. Generated by immunoSEQ multiplex PCR, the TCRdb table keeps only in-frame clones and is missing some. The sample shows approximately 64,000 clones, approximately 84% of them seen only once. Trimming pared 5 bases from V and 1 base from J, leaving 14 bases between. The CDR3 runs 15 residues. In germline, CDR1 is SGHAT, CDR2 FQNNGV. The sequenced sample was PBMCs. The sequence came from a human donor in good health. Some clones in this sample may be carry-over from other donors' samples. The V and J genes are TRBV11-2 and TRBJ1-1; the D is unclear. CDR3 coding DNA: TGTGCCAGCAGCCCCCGCTGGGAGGCGAACACTGAAGCTTTCTTT. Translated, it gives CASSPRWEANTEAFF.